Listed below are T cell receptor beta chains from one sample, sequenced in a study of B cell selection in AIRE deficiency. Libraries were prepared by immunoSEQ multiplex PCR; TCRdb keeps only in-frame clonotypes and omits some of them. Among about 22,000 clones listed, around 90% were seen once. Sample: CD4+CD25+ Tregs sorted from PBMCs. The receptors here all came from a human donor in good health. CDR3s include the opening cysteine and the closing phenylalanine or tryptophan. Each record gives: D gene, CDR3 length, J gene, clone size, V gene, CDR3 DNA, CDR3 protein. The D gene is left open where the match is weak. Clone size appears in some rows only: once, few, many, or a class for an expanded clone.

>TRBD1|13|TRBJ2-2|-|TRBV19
TGTGCCAGTAGTAGACAGGGCGGCGGGGAGCTGTTTTTT
CASSRQGGGELFF
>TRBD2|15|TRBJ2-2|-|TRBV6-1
TGTGCCAGCAGGACCGGGACTAGCGACACCGGGGAGCTGTTTTTT
CASRTGTSDTGELFF
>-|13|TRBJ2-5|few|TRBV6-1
TGTGCCAGCAGTGAAGGGTTCCGAGAGACCCAGTACTTC
CASSEGFRETQYF
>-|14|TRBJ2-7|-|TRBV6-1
TGTGCCAGCAGTGACAAGGGCCGAACCTACGAGCAGTACTTC
CASSDKGRTYEQYF
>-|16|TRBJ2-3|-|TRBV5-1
TGCGCCAGCAGCTTACGGACCCTTGCGCCTACAGATACGCAGTATTTT
CASSLRTLAPTDTQYF
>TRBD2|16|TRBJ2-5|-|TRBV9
TGTGCCAGCAGCGTAGGTCGGGGGGGGTCCCAAGAGACCCAGTACTTC
CASSVGRGGSQETQYF
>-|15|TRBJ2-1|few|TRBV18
TGTGCCATTCCCATATCAGAAGGGGGAGACCATGAGCAGTTCTTC
CAIPISEGGDHEQFF
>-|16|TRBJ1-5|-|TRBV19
TGTGCCAGTATCTCCGACAGGCGTTATAGCAATCAGCCCCAGCATTTT
CASISDRRYSNQPQHF
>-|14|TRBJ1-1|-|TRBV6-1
TGTGCCAGCATTTTAGGGGTATTAAACACTGAAGCTTTCTTT
CASILGVLNTEAFF
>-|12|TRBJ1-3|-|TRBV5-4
TGTGCCAGCAGCTTGGAAGGAAACACCATATATTTT
CASSLEGNTIYF
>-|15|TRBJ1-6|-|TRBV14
TGTGCCAGCAGCTCACAGAGCTCCTATAATTCACCCCTCCACTTT
CASSSQSSYNSPLHF
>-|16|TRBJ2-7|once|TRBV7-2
TGTGCCAGCAGCTTAGCACAGTCAGGACTGCTATACGAGCAGTACTTC
CASSLAQSGLLYEQYF
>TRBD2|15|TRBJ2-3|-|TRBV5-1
TGCGCCAGCAGCTATACAGCGGGGAGCACAGATACGCAGTATTTT
CASSYTAGSTDTQYF
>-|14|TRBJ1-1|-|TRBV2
TGTGCCAGCAGTATACAGGGTGGGGAGACTGAAGCTTTCTTT
CASSIQGGETEAFF
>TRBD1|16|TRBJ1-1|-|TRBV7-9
TGTGCCAGCAGCCCGCTTCTTGGACAGGAGAACACTGAAGCTTTCTTT
CASSPLLGQENTEAFF
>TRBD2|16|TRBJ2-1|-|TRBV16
TGTGCCAGCAGCCGCAAGCGGGGGGGCATTTACAATGAGCAGTTCTTC
CASSRKRGGIYNEQFF
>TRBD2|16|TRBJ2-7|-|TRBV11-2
TGTGCCAGCAGCTTAAGGTCCAGCGGGGGGGCCTACGAGCAGTACTTC
CASSLRSSGGAYEQYF
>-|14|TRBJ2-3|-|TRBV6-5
TGTGCCAGCAGTCTTAGTTCTAGCACAGATACGCAGTATTTT
CASSLSSSTDTQYF
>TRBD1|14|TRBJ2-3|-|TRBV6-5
TGTGCCAGCAGCCAGGGGGCCGGCACAGATACGCAGTATTTT
CASSQGAGTDTQYF
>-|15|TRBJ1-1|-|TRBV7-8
TGTGCCAGCAGCTTAGCTGAGGGTTATTCATTTGGAGCTTTCTTT
CASSLAEGYSFGAFF
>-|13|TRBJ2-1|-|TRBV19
TGTGCCAGTAGTATTGGGTCCTACAATGAGCAGTTCTTC
CASSIGSYNEQFF
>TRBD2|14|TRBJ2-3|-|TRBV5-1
TGCGCCAGCAGCTACGGCGGGAGAACAGATACGCAGTATTTT
CASSYGGRTDTQYF
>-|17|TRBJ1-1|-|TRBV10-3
TGTGCCATCAGTGGTACTTTTAGGGGTGGAGGGAACACTGAAGCTTTCTTT
CAISGTFRGGGNTEAFF
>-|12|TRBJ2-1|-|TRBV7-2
TGTGCCAGCAGCTTAGTCTTGAATGAGCAGTTCTTC
CASSLVLNEQFF
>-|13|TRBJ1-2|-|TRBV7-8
TGTGCCAGCAGCTTTGGGAATCAGCATGGCTACACCTTC
CASSFGNQHGYTF
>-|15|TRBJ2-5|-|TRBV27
TGTGCCAGCAGTTTACGCAGGGGAGGGCTGGAGACCCAGTACTTC
CASSLRRGGLETQYF
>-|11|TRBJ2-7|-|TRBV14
TGTGCCAGCAGCCATGACTACGAGCAGTACTTC
CASSHDYEQYF
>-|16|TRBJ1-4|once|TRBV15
TGTGCCACCAGCAGAGATACCGGGACCTCCGGCCTAAAACTGTTTTTT
CATSRDTGTSGLKLFF
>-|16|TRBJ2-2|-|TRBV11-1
TGTGCCAGCAACAGATACGGGAGTGGGGACACCGGGGAGCTGTTTTTT
CASNRYGSGDTGELFF
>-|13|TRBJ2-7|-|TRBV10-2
TGCGCCAGCATGGAGAGGGTACTCTACGAGCAGTACTTC
CASMERVLYEQYF
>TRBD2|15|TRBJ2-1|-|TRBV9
TGTGCCAGCAGCTTCGGGACTAGCGGGATCGATGAGCAGTTCTTC
CASSFGTSGIDEQFF
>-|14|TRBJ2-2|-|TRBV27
TGTGCCAGCAGTTTGGGCAGGGTCGGCGGGGAGCTGTTTTTT
CASSLGRVGGELFF
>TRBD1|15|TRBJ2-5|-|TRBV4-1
TGCGCCAGCAGCCAAGTCGACAGGGCTGAAGAGACCCAGTACTTC
CASSQVDRAEETQYF
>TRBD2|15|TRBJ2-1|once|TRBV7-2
TGTGCCAGCAGCTCTCGGGGGGGACGATACAATGAGCAGTTCTTC
CASSSRGGRYNEQFF
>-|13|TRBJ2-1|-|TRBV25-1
TGTGCCAGCAGTGAATATGGGAGCAATGAGCAGTTCTTC
CASSEYGSNEQFF
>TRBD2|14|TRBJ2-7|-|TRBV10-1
TGCGCCAGCAGTGCGGGACGGGGGGTTTCCGAGCAGTACTTC
CASSAGRGVSEQYF
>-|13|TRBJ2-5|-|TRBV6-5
TGTACCTGTATGAGCAGGGACACTGAGACCCAGTACTTC
CTCMSRDTETQYF
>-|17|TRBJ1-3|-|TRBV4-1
TGCGCCAGCAGCCAAGATATCTGGTCAGGCTCTGGAAACACCATATATTTT
CASSQDIWSGSGNTIYF
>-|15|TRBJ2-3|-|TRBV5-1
TGCGCCAGCAGCCTGGGGACGGTGGGCACAGATACGCAGTATTTT
CASSLGTVGTDTQYF
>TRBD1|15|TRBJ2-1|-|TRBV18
TGTGCCAGCTCACCATCGGGACAGGGGGTGAATGAGCAGTTCTTC
CASSPSGQGVNEQFF
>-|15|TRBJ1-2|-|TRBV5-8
TGTGCCAGCAGCTTGGCGGGAGGAGGCCGCTATGGCTACACCTTC
CASSLAGGGRYGYTF
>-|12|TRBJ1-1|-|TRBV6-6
TGTGCCGGTTCCTCAGAGAACACTGAAGCTTTCTTT
CAGSSENTEAFF
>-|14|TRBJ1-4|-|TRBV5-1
TGCGCCAGCAGCCTACAGGCGACTAATGAAAAACTGTTTTTT
CASSLQATNEKLFF
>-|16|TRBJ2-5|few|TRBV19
TGTGCCAGTAGTGGACCCTACAGGGGACTTAGGGAGACCCAGTACTTC
CASSGPYRGLRETQYF
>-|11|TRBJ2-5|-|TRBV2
TGTGCCAGCAGCCTGGATGAGACCCAGTACTTC
CASSLDETQYF
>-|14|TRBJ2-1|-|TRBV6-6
TGTGCCAGCAGTTACGGGGGGCAGTACAATGAGCAGTTCTTC
CASSYGGQYNEQFF
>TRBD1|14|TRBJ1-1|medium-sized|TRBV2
TGTGCCAGCAGTCAGGGGGCTAGGGCTACTGAAGCTTTCTTT
CASSQGARATEAFF